The T cell receptor (beta chain) described here comes from a study of Ad26.COV2.S vaccination and SARS-CoV-2 variants. Study at large: Donor joined the COV1001 Ad26.COV2.S trial arm.

Treatment in this sample: 19 received Ad26.COV2.S at low or high dose, single or two shots; several received placebo; per-sample allocation not given. Sampling was performed 63 days after the first vaccine or placebo injection. In the vaccine, an Ad26 vector expressed the SARS-CoV-2 spike of the Wuhan strain. Study-wide findings and caveats: There was a possibility that the TCR breadth and depth analyses underestimated total T cell responses. Vaccinees showed greater spike-specific TCR breadth than placebo recipients.

Libraries were prepared by immunoSEQ multiplex PCR; TCRdb keeps only in-frame clonotypes and omits some of them. The sample has about 390,000 clones, more than 85% seen once. Note on this clone: Its matching antigen is unknown.

Germline V gene lookup returns CDR1 MNHNY and CDR2 SVGAGI (reference sequence). Trimming stripped 5 bases from V and 0 bases from J, with 25 bases between. This CDR3 spans 19 amino acids. The origin of this receptor is a person between 18 and 65 years old who received the Ad26.COV2.S COVID-19 vaccine or a placebo. The starting material was peripheral blood, obtained in a trial of Ad26.COV2.S vaccine versus placebo. The V gene is TRBV6-6, the J gene TRBJ1-1; a possible D gene is TRBD1 (5 bases). The chain's CDR3 is CASSPLGNVAGFLNTEAFF. CDR3 bases: TGTGCCAGCAGTCCTCTGGGTAACGTGGCAGGGTTTTTGAACACTGAAGCTTTCTTT.